This T cell receptor beta chain was obtained from a study of radiotherapy plus CTLA-4 blockade in lung cancer. Across the study: The study recorded objective responses in about 20% of patients and disease control in 31%. The study, taken as a whole, reports: Blood saw expansion of tumor-derived TCR clones after radiotherapy plus ipilimumab.

Patients with chemo-refractory metastatic non-small-cell lung cancer received focal radiation plus CTLA-4 blockade with ipilimumab. Only in-frame clones appear in the TCRdb table, and some are missing; sequencing was by immunoSEQ multiplex PCR. Here the sample spans 53,000 or so clones, 80% to 90% being singletons. Between the trimmed V and J ends, which lost 5 bases and 4 bases, there was a span of 11 bases. The CDR3 covers 14 residues. Germline assignment: CDR1 ENHRY and CDR2 SYGVKD. A word on this clone: Its antigen remains unknown.

This rearrangement joins TRBV10-3 to TRBJ1-4; TRBD1 might be the D (6 bases). This receptor was taken from a human donor with non-small cell lung cancer that progressed on radiotherapy plus ipilimumab. Some clones in this sample may be carry-over from other donors' samples. The specimen was peripheral blood, collected from a patient treated with radiotherapy plus ipilimumab. Here the CDR3 DNA reads TGTGCCATCAGTCGCGGACAGATTAATGAAAAACTGTTTTTT. Translation gives CAISRGQINEKLFF.